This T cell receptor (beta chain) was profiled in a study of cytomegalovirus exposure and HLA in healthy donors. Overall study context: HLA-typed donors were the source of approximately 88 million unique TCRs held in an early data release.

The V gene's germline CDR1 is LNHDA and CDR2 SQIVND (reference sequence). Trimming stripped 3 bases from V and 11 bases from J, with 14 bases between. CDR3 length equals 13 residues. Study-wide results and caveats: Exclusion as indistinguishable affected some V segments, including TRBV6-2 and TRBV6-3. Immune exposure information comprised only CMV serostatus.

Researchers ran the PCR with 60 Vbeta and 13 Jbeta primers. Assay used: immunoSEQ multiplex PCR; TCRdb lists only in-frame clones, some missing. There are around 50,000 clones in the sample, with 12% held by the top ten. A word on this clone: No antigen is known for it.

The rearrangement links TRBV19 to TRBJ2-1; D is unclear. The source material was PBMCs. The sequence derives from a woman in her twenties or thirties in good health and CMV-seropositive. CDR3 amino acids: CASSIAGRDKQFF. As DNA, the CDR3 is TGTGCCAGTAGTATTGCTGGGCGCGATAAGCAGTTCTTC. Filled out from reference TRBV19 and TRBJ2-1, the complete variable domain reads DGGITQSPKYLFRKEGQNVTLSCEQNLNHDAMYWYRQDPGQGLRLIYYSQIVNDFQKGDIAEGYSVSREKKESFPLTVTSAQKNPTAFYLCASSIAGRDKQFFGPGTRLTVL.